Listed here is a single TCR beta chain. No antigen is known for it. The data were taken from a study of graft-versus-host responses after intestinal transplantation. Per the germline V gene, CDR1 is MDHEN and CDR2 is SYDVKM. The CDR3 is 11 residues long. Between the trimmed V and J ends, which lost 3 bases and 5 bases, there was a span of 5 bases. Using immunoSEQ multiplex PCR, the repertoire was profiled, and TCRdb retains in-frame clones only, with some absent. The sample gives 96,000 or so clones, roughly nine tenths of which show up once; around 0.17% is in the top ten. The material was unstimulated CD4+ T cells sorted from spleen or lymph node cells, obtained before intestinal transplant. The sequence was collected from a human donor who received an intestinal transplant. This chain joins TRBV28 and TRBJ2-7; D gene uncertain. The CDR3 bases are TGTGCCAGCAGTTTCTATGACGAGCAGTACTTC. It yields the protein CASSFYDEQYF.